This T cell receptor beta chain was documented in a study of PD-L1 blockade in urothelial cancer. Background on the study: Intravenous atezolizumab, 1,200 mg every 3 weeks, was begun by patients in the mid-2010s.

The germline V gene has CDR1 SGHTA and CDR2 FQGNSA. The V gene lost 6 bases and the J gene lost 7 bases, with 11 bases spanning the gap. This CDR3 spans 12 amino acids. Libraries were prepared by immunoSEQ multiplex PCR; TCRdb keeps only in-frame clonotypes and omits some of them. The data show about 33,000 clones, around 82% seen once. Specified time point: pretreatment peripheral blood. This clone has just a few counts. Material: PBMCs, obtained around atezolizumab (anti-PD-L1) treatment. This rearrangement joins TRBV7-2 to TRBJ2-3, with unresolved D. This clonotype originated in a man in his 60s with urothelial cancer. The CDR3 DNA follows: TGTGCCAGCAGTTCGACTGGGTATACGCAGTATTTT. Protein product: CASSSTGYTQYF.